Listed below are T cell receptor beta chains from one sample, sequenced in a study of T cell responses to AZD1222 COVID-19 vaccine. The data were produced by immunoSEQ multiplex PCR, yet TCRdb's version contains in-frame clones alone and is incomplete. The table shows 40,000 to 50,000 clones, with around 80% occurring only once. Sequencing was performed on peripheral blood, taken 28 days after the second AZD1222 dose. Source of these receptors: an adult who received the AZD1222 COVID-19 vaccine. CDR3s include the opening cysteine and the closing phenylalanine or tryptophan. D genes are given only for firm matches. Size is stated for part of the rows, as once, few or many counts, or as a class when the clone is expanded.

J gene,clone size,D gene,V gene,CDR3 DNA,CDR3 protein
TRBJ2-2,.,.,TRBV3-1/TRBV3-2,TGTGCCAGCACCTCGCGCGGAACGAACACCGGGGAGCTGTTTTTT,CASTSRGTNTGELFF
TRBJ2-7,.,.,TRBV11-2,TGTGCCAGCAGCTTAGGGATTGGGGTCAACGAGCAGTACTTC,CASSLGIGVNEQYF
TRBJ2-2,.,.,TRBV9,TGTGCCAGCAGCCTTCTCAGTGGGGCGAGCGGGGAGCTGTTTTTT,CASSLLSGASGELFF
TRBJ2-7,.,.,TRBV11-2,TGTGCCAGCAGCTTAGATTTAGCGGCAGGGGAAGGATACGAGCAGTACTTC,CASSLDLAAGEGYEQYF
TRBJ1-1,.,.,TRBV19,TGTGCCAGTAAGCCTCCCAGTTACGCCAACACTGAAGCTTTCTTT,CASKPPSYANTEAFF
TRBJ2-3,.,TRBD1,TRBV6-5,TGTGCCAGCAGAACTAGGACAGGGGCGGCAGATACGCAGTATTTT,CASRTRTGAADTQYF
TRBJ1-1,.,.,TRBV19,TGTGCCAGTAGTACCCCGGGACAAGTCACTGAAGCTTTCTTT,CASSTPGQVTEAFF
TRBJ1-6,.,.,TRBV27,TGTGCCAGCAAGCCGAGCTCCTATAATTCACCCCTCCACTTT,CASKPSSYNSPLHF
TRBJ2-7,.,.,TRBV11-2,TGTGCCAGCAGCTTAGGGGCCAGGGACATCTACGAGCAGTACTTC,CASSLGARDIYEQYF
TRBJ1-5,.,.,TRBV4-1,TGCGCCAGCAGCCAATTAGATCAGGGGAATCAGCCCCAGCATTTT,CASSQLDQGNQPQHF
TRBJ2-3,.,TRBD2,TRBV7-9,TGTGCCAGCAGCCCCGGGACTAGCGGTAGCACAGATACGCAGTATTTT,CASSPGTSGSTDTQYF
TRBJ1-1,.,TRBD1,TRBV19,TGTGCCAGTAGTCCGGGACAGACGAACACTGAAGCTTTCTTT,CASSPGQTNTEAFF
TRBJ2-2,.,.,TRBV18,TGTGCCAGCTCACCCGGGAATATCGGGGAGCTGTTTTTT,CASSPGNIGELFF
TRBJ2-7,.,TRBD2,TRBV3-1/TRBV3-2,TGTGCCAGCAGGCGCGGGGGGCAGACCTACGAGCAGTACTTC,CASRRGGQTYEQYF
TRBJ1-3,once,.,TRBV11-3,TGTGCCAGCAGCTCGAACAGGGGAAACACCATATATTTT,CASSSNRGNTIYF
TRBJ1-5,.,.,TRBV7-2,TGTGCCAGCAGCTTAGTCGGGCAGATTAGCAATCAGCCCCAGCATTTT,CASSLVGQISNQPQHF
TRBJ1-5,.,.,TRBV19,TGTGCCAGTAGTCCTGGGTCTGTACCGCGGGCCCAGCATTTT,CASSPGSVPRAQHF
TRBJ2-3,.,.,TRBV4-1,TGCGCCAGCAGCCAAGTAACTAGCACAGATACGCAGTATTTT,CASSQVTSTDTQYF
TRBJ1-5,.,.,TRBV7-4,TGTGCCAGCTTTAGGGGCGGCGATCAGCCCCAGCATTTT,CASFRGGDQPQHF
TRBJ1-6,.,.,TRBV18,TGTGCCAGCTCACCACCTGGGGAACAATCACCCCTCCACTTT,CASSPPGEQSPLHF
TRBJ2-1,.,TRBD1,TRBV5-1,TGCGCCAGCAGCTTTTTTACAGGGGGCTCCTACAATGAGCAGTTCTTC,CASSFFTGGSYNEQFF
TRBJ2-3,.,.,TRBV6-2/TRBV6-3,TGTGCCAGCACCTACTCCCGGGACACCGACACAGATACGCAGTATTTT,CASTYSRDTDTDTQYF
TRBJ1-3,.,.,TRBV19,TGTGCCAGTACCACCGGGACGGGAAGCTCTGGAAACACCATATATTTT,CASTTGTGSSGNTIYF
TRBJ1-4,few,TRBD1,TRBV7-2,TGTGCCAGCAGCCCCGGACAGGGGGGAAATGAAAAACTGTTTTTT,CASSPGQGGNEKLFF
TRBJ1-4,.,.,TRBV6-5,TGTGCCAGCGGCACAACTAATGAAAAACTGTTTTTT,CASGTTNEKLFF
TRBJ1-2,.,.,TRBV7-2,TGTGCCAGCAGCTTAGCTTTGGAGGTTTACTATGGCTACACCTTC,CASSLALEVYYGYTF
TRBJ1-2,.,.,TRBV7-8,TGTGCCAGCAGCTTTAGACAGGACAAATGGGGCTACACCTTC,CASSFRQDKWGYTF
TRBJ2-7,.,.,TRBV12-3/TRBV12-4,TGTGCCAGCAGTTTAGCGGCCTACGAGCAGTACTTC,CASSLAAYEQYF
TRBJ2-2,few,.,TRBV9,TGTGCCAGCAGCGTAGTTGGGCCCGGGGAGCTGTTTTTT,CASSVVGPGELFF
TRBJ1-1,.,.,TRBV6-5,TGTGCCAGCATCCATCCGGAAATTTGGGGGACTGAAGCTTTCTTT,CASIHPEIWGTEAFF
TRBJ2-3,.,.,TRBV3-1/TRBV3-2,TGTGCCAGCAGCCCCGGCGGTTCTAGCACAGATACGCAGTATTTT,CASSPGGSSTDTQYF
TRBJ1-1,.,TRBD1,TRBV7-2,TGTGCCAGCAGCTTATCCCCAGGGACAGCGAACACTGAAGCTTTCTTT,CASSLSPGTANTEAFF
TRBJ2-3,.,TRBD1,TRBV7-3,TGTGCCAGCAGCCATAGCCGGGACAGGGTAAAGTATTTT,CASSHSRDRVKYF
TRBJ1-1,.,TRBD1,TRBV11-2,TGTGCCAGCAGCTTAGGCGGGACAGGGGTGAACACTGAAGCTTTCTTT,CASSLGGTGVNTEAFF
TRBJ2-7,.,TRBD1,TRBV23-1,TGCGCCAGCAGTCAATCGACTCGAATATACAGGGGCTACGAGCAGTACTTC,CASSQSTRIYRGYEQYF
TRBJ1-6,.,TRBD1,TRBV5-1,TGCGCCAGCAGCCCGCCCGCCAGGGGGCCGGGGTCACCCCTCCACTTT,CASSPPARGPGSPLHF
TRBJ2-7,once,.,TRBV28,TGTGCCAGCAGTTTAGGGGGCGGCCCCTACGAGCAGTACTTC,CASSLGGGPYEQYF
TRBJ2-2,.,.,TRBV9,TGTGCCAGCAGCGTCCGACCGGTGGTAGCGGTGTCAGGCACCGGGGAGCTGTTTTTT,CASSVRPVVAVSGTGELFF
TRBJ1-2,.,.,TRBV4-2,TGTGCCAGCAGCCAAGATCCAGCGATCTATGGCTACACCTTC,CASSQDPAIYGYTF
TRBJ1-4,.,.,TRBV28,TGTGCCAGCAGTGGGGAAAGGGGAGACGTACAATCAACTAATGAAAAACTGTTTTTT,CASSGERGDVQSTNEKLFF
TRBJ2-1,once,TRBD2,TRBV5-4,TGTGCCAGCAGCTTGGTCGCGGGGGGGCTCGATGAGCAGTTCTTC,CASSLVAGGLDEQFF
TRBJ1-1,.,.,TRBV5-1,TGCGCCAGCAGCTTGGGGTCTCAGTCCACTGAAGCTTTCTTT,CASSLGSQSTEAFF
TRBJ2-2,.,TRBD1,TRBV18,TGTGCCAGCTCAATTCCGGGACAGGGGGCCGTCGGGGAGCTGTTTTTT,CASSIPGQGAVGELFF
TRBJ1-5,.,.,TRBV19,TGTGCCAGTAGTGGTCCCAGGCTCCAGCATTTT,CASSGPRLQHF
TRBJ1-3,.,.,TRBV4-1,TGCGCCAGCAGCCAGATCCGACACGGCTCTGGAAACACCATATATTTT,CASSQIRHGSGNTIYF
TRBJ1-2,.,.,TRBV7-3,TGTGCCAGCAGCAACTCCAGGGGCGCGGACTATGGCTACACCTTC,CASSNSRGADYGYTF
TRBJ2-5,few,TRBD2,TRBV5-6,TGTGCCAGCAGCTTCCCGGGACTAGGGGAGACCCAGTACTTC,CASSFPGLGETQYF
TRBJ2-2,.,.,TRBV28,TGTGCCACCTCCACCGGGGAGCTGTTTTTT,CATSTGELFF
TRBJ1-1,few,TRBD1,TRBV19,TGTGCCAGTAGTGATGGGTTGGGGGACAGCACTGAAGCTTTCTTT,CASSDGLGDSTEAFF
TRBJ2-1,.,.,TRBV6-1,TGTGCCAGCAGTGATTTTGGGGCGTTTGCCTACAATGAGCAGTTCTTC,CASSDFGAFAYNEQFF
TRBJ2-6,.,.,TRBV11-1,TGTGCCAGCAGCTCCATCAGGGAGCCTGGGGCCAACGTCCTGACTTTC,CASSSIREPGANVLTF